The sequence of this T cell receptor (beta chain) was determined in a study of radiotherapy plus CTLA-4 blockade in lung cancer. CDR3 size: 15 residues. CDR1 and CDR2 (germline): LNHDA, SQIVND (reference sequence). V was shortened by 1 base and J by 8 bases, with 17 bases between the two germline ends. Libraries were prepared by immunoSEQ multiplex PCR; TCRdb keeps only in-frame clonotypes and omits some of them. The sample consists of over 85,000 clones, around nine tenths of them appearing once. The chain links TRBV19 to TRBJ1-2; perhaps TRBD1 as D (5 bases). Specimen: peripheral blood, collected from a patient treated with radiotherapy plus ipilimumab. The sequence derives from a human donor with non-small cell lung cancer that progressed on radiotherapy plus ipilimumab. The CDR3 DNA follows: TGTGCCAGTAGTATAGTCGGCCGCGATAAGGGGGGCTACACCTTC. The encoded protein is CASSIVGRDKGGYTF.